This TCR beta chain stems from a study of blood T cell repertoires in COVID-19. Study-level background: COVID-19 samples collected from the United States, Italy and Spain covered acute and convalescent phases. T cells, B-cell-depleted T cells, or PBMCs provided the cDNA or gDNA that served as material.

Produced via immunoSEQ multiplex PCR; TCRdb's table is partial and in-frame only. The sample has about 260,000 clones, roughly 86% seen once. This TCR was sampled from a human donor in a cohort sampled during active COVID-19. Sequencing was done on a sample of peripheral blood.

CDR3 sequence: CASSYSQALTGEQYF. As DNA, the CDR3 is TGTGCCAGCAGTTACTCGCAGGCTCTAACTGGAGAGCAGTACTTC. The V and J genes are TRBV6-5 and TRBJ2-7; D is unresolved. Looked up from germline, CDR1 is MNHEY and CDR2 is SVGAGI. The CDR3 is made up of 15 amino acids. V lost 0 bases to trimming and J lost 7 bases, with 16 bases between them.